The 13 T cell receptor beta chains given below trace back to one sample, sequenced in a study of blood T cell repertoires in COVID-19. Libraries were prepared by immunoSEQ multiplex PCR; TCRdb keeps only in-frame clonotypes and omits some of them. Here the sample spans about 350,000 clones, approximately 90% being singletons. Input material: peripheral blood. These receptors were taken from a woman aged 60-70 years with COVID-19, enrolled during active disease.

V gene TRBV27 combines with J gene TRBJ1-1; 9 bases are a match to TRBD1. V was pared by 5 bases and J by 10 bases, with 17 bases of the junction left unmatched. The CDR3 is 16 residues long. Germline CDR1 MNHEY, CDR2 SMNVEV (reference sequence). This CDR3 reads CASSPRDRVISSPAFF. CDR3 sequence (DNA): TGTGCCAGCAGTCCCCGGGACAGGGTAATCTCGTCTCCAGCTTTCTTT.

V gene TRBV5-6 combines with J gene TRBJ2-5; a weak D match, TRBD2 (7 bases). V was clipped by 0 bases and J by 1 base, with 19 bases between them. The germline V gene encodes CDR1 SGHDT and CDR2 YYEEEE. This CDR3 has 18 amino acids. The CDR3: CASSLARGASGFQETQYF. The CDR3 DNA follows: TGTGCCAGCAGCTTGGCTCGGGGGGCTAGCGGCTTCCAAGAGACCCAGTACTTC.

The chain carries TRBV18 and TRBJ1-1; 8 nucleotides align to TRBD1. This CDR3 has 18 residues. Trimming at V came to 5 bases and at J to 0 bases, leaving 14 bases not matched to a gene. CDR1 is KGHSH, CDR2 LQKENI, per germline. The CDR3 DNA sequence: TGTGCCAGCTCAACGTTCAGGGGGCCCATGAAAATGAACACTGAAGCTTTCTTT. This gives the protein CASSTFRGPMKMNTEAFF.

The V gene is TRBV3-1 (or the pseudogene TRBV3-2), the J gene TRBJ2-5; tentative D call: TRBD1 (5 bases). V was pared by 4 bases and J by 5 bases, with 17 bases between. This CDR3 spans 15 amino acids. Germline V gene sequence: CDR1 LGHDT, CDR2 YNNKEL (reference sequence). The CDR3 region is CASSPLLGDMETQYF. The CDR3 coding sequence is TGTGCCAGCAGCCCCCTATTAGGGGATATGGAGACCCAGTACTTC.

This chain joins TRBV6-6 and TRBJ2-3; 10 bases fit TRBD1. This CDR3 region has 15 residues. With 4 bases clipped from V and 5 bases from J, the junction kept 6 bases outside the gene matches. Germline CDR1 reads MNHNY; CDR2 reads SVGAGI (reference sequence). CDR3 protein: CASSSQTGGLDTQYF. The CDR3 DNA follows: TGTGCCAGCAGTTCCCAGACAGGGGGCTTAGATACGCAGTATTTT.

This rearrangement joins TRBV5-1 to TRBJ2-7, with 10 bases that match TRBD1. The CDR3 is 17 amino acids. The V segment lost 2 bases and the J segment 2 bases; nucleotides outside the gene matches: 10. The germline CDR1 and CDR2 sequences are SGHRS and YFSETQ. DNA of the CDR3: TGCGCCAGCAGCTTCTTAAGAACCGGGACAGGGGCCTACGAGCAGTACTTC. Translated, it gives CASSFLRTGTGAYEQYF.

The V gene is TRBV6-1, the J gene TRBJ1-1; TRBD1 aligns across 8 bases. CDR1 is MNHNS and CDR2 is SASEGT in the germline V gene. The CDR3 totals 17 residues. V lost 4 bases and J lost 2; bases outside the gene matches: 12. The CDR3 sequence is CASSGRDRGGPNTEAFF. The CDR3 DNA reads TGTGCCAGCAGTGGCCGAGACAGGGGTGGTCCAAACACTGAAGCTTTCTTT.

The chain has TRBV13 and TRBJ2-5, with 11 positions matching TRBD2. The CDR3 has 17 residues. Germline V CDR1 and CDR2: PRHDT, FYEKMQ (reference sequence). V gave up 3 bases and J gave up 0 bases; unmatched junction bases: 6. The CDR3 sequence is CASSLATSGVYQETQYF. CDR3 DNA: TGTGCCAGCAGCTTGGCGACTAGCGGGGTTTACCAAGAGACCCAGTACTTC.

This clone was seen at least ten times. The V and J genes are TRBV7-9 and TRBJ1-2; D is possibly TRBD1 (5 bases). The CDR3 spans 15 residues. Trimming left V 7 bases short and J 4 bases short, with 19 bases between. CDR1 SEHNR and CDR2 FQNEAQ come from the germline V gene (reference sequence). In DNA form, the CDR3 reads TGTGCCAGCACCGGAGAGGACAAGGAATCCTATGGCTACACCTTC. Protein sequence: CASTGEDKESYGYTF.

The chain is built from TRBV5-1 and TRBJ1-1; D perhaps matches TRBD1 (6 bases). V gave up 2 bases and J gave up 4 bases, with 12 bases separating them. Germline CDR1 and CDR2: SGHRS and YFSETQ. The CDR3 totals 14 residues. CDR3 region: CASSFQQGRTEAFF. The CDR3 DNA reads as TGCGCCAGCAGCTTCCAACAGGGACGCACTGAAGCTTTCTTT.

The CDR3 loop reads CASLTLQGFSYEQYF. The CDR3 DNA sequence: TGCGCCAGCCTTACCCTACAGGGCTTCAGCTACGAGCAGTACTTC. The V and J genes are TRBV10-2 and TRBJ2-7; TRBD1 might be the D (6 bases). The germline CDR1 and CDR2 sequences are WSHSY and SAAADI. The CDR3 is made up of 15 amino acids. V shed 8 bases and J shed 3 bases, with 20 bases lying between them.

The rearrangement uses TRBV19 and TRBJ1-4; D is uncertain. The CDR3 has 13 amino acids. The germline V gene encodes CDR1 LNHDA and CDR2 SQIVND (reference sequence). V dropped 4 bases and J dropped 5 bases, with 8 bases sitting between them. The CDR3 loop reads CASSTPRNEKLFF. The CDR3 nucleotides read TGTGCCAGTAGTACGCCCAGGAATGAAAAACTGTTTTTT.

This sequence joins TRBV24-1 and TRBJ1-5, with TRBD1 matching 7 bases. V was pared by 6 bases and J by 2 bases, with 12 bases of the junction left unmatched. The CDR3 totals 17 residues. CDR1 is KGHDR and CDR2 is SFDVKD in the germline V gene. This CDR3 is CATSHAETGSRNQPQHF. The CDR3 bases are TGTGCCACCAGTCACGCAGAGACAGGGAGCCGCAATCAGCCCCAGCATTTT.